This T cell receptor (beta chain) emerged from a study of CD8+ T cells in alopecia areata. Across the whole study: Twice a day, 5 to 10 mg of oral tofacitinib was administered to treated patients.

Trimming took off 5 bases at V and 2 bases at J, with 6 bases between the two ends. The CDR3 runs to 12 residues. Per the germline V gene, CDR1 is SGHTA and CDR2 is FQGTGA. Alopecia areata patients had lesional scalp punch biopsies and peripheral blood taken from them. Study findings and constraints: Higher clonality was seen in lesional scalp than in normal scalp, especially in alopecia totalis/universalis. Although TCR sharing was seen in mice, sharing across patients was less clear, possibly for HLA-related reasons.

Following RNA extraction, reverse transcription yielded cDNA that acted as the sequencing template. Sequencing used immunoSEQ multiplex PCR; TCRdb keeps in-frame clones, though not all of them. The table lists approximately 140,000 clones, 85% to 90% of them singletons, with over 12% in the top ten. A remark on this clone: The antigen is unknown.

The clonotype was recovered from a human donor with alopecia areata. Specimen: CD8+ T cells sorted from blood, collected at week 0. The V and J genes are TRBV7-3 and TRBJ2-5; D remains ambiguous. The CDR3 protein is CASSMGQETQYF. The CDR3 nucleotides are TGTGCCAGCAGCATGGGGCAAGAGACCCAGTACTTC.